This TCR beta chain stems from a study of blood T cells in healthy people across ages. In the study overall: The capture of about one barcoded beta molecule per two T cells was achieved by template switching.

Worth noting for this clonotype: Its antigen is undetermined. This may be a read error, as it is one base from a much larger clone.

A sample-barcoded 5' primer and a J-beta primer mix were used in a second PCR of roughly 7 to 11 cycles. Researchers report that a template-switch adaptor with 12 random nucleotides tagged each cDNA molecule. Via MiXCR, TCRdb re-called the 5' RACE reads, giving one row per CDR3 protein. This repertoire shows hundreds of thousands of distinct CDR3 sequences, 25% to 35% found once; its top ten account for about a sixth. Overall study findings and caveats: Among T cells, TCR beta diversity per million cells dropped roughly linearly as age rose.

CDR1 SGHRS and CDR2 YFSETQ come from the germline V gene. The CDR3 has 14 residues. Trimming removed 3 bases at V and 5 bases at J, with 15 bases between. The sequence was collected from a woman older than 75 in good health. This chain joins TRBV5-1 and TRBJ2-7, with D perhaps matching TRBD1 (7 bases). Material for sequencing was blood. CDR3 sequence: CASSWAGQFHEQYF. CDR3 DNA: TGCGCCAGCAGCTGGGCGGGACAGTTCCACGAGCAGTACTTC.